This T cell receptor beta chain was identified in a study of T cell repertoires in cytomegalovirus infection. Study outcomes and limitations: Predominance within the ex vivo response was attributable to HLA-C-restricted CMV-specific TCR beta clonotypes. Cumulative public TCR beta family frequency identified CMV carriers with the relevant HLA.

On this clonotype: Its target is unknown. This clone may be a read error of a much larger clone one base away.

The CDR3 has 18 amino acids. From germline, CDR1 is SGHDN and CDR2 FVKESK. TCRdb analysed the reads with MiXCR anew, one entry per CDR3 protein. The table has about 490,000 distinct CDR3 sequences, 15% to 20% seen once. The gene calls are TRBV14 and TRBJ2-5; TRBD2 aligns across 9 bases. Sequences were obtained from CD8+ T cells from PBMCs. This clonotype was sampled from a human donor in good health (CMV status not recorded). Some clones in this sample may be carry-over from other donors' samples. This chain's CDR3 is CASTQDASGEAYQETQYF. DNA for the CDR3: TGTGCCAGCACCCAAGACGCTAGCGGGGAGGCTTACCAAGAGACCCAGTACTTC.